This TCR beta chain is drawn from a study of CXCR3-negative and CXCR3-positive naive CD8 T cells. Findings of the study overall: Compared with CXCR3-negative naive cells, CXCR3-positive naive cells showed more hydrophobic TRB CDR3s.

In preparing the TRB cDNA libraries, 5' RACE with UMI labels was used. For each CDR3 protein, TCRdb gives one entry from its re-call of the 5' RACE reads, without DNA. Recorded for this sample: under 150,000 distinct CDR3 sequences. The CDR3 spans 15 residues. CDR1 is SQVTM, CDR2 ANQGSEA, per germline. About this clonotype itself: The target antigen is unknown.

The clonotype comes from a human donor in good health. Some clones in this sample may be carry-over from other donors' samples. The chain joins TRBV29-1 to TRBJ2-7; TCRdb outputs TRBD1, but without DNA this stays unchecked. The specimen sequenced was naive CXCR3+ CD8+ T cells from blood. Indicated subset: CD45RO-CCR7+CD27+CD95- naive CD8+ T cells expressing CXCR3 (TNR3+). The CDR3 is CSVCPGDRYVYEQYF.